These 12 T cell receptor beta chains were all obtained from the same sample, sequenced in a study of T cell responses to AZD1222 COVID-19 vaccine. TCRdb keeps only in-frame clones here, not all; method: immunoSEQ multiplex PCR. The data contain 100,000 to 150,000 clones, about 85% of them singletons. Sequenced material: peripheral blood, taken 28 days after the second AZD1222 dose. The origin of the receptors is an adult who received the AZD1222 COVID-19 vaccine.

This clone was recorded a few times. The chain has TRBV13 and TRBJ2-2, with 8 bases identical to TRBD1. This CDR3 region has 17 residues. After removal of 3 bases from V and 3 bases from J, the junction contained 9 bases not matched to a gene. In germline, CDR1 is PRHDT, CDR2 FYEKMQ (reference sequence). Here the CDR3 DNA reads TGTGCCAGCAGCTTGCCCGGCAGGGGGCTGGACACCGGGGAGCTGTTTTTT. Translating it yields CASSLPGRGLDTGELFF. The full variable domain, with the rest looked up from reference TRBV13 and TRBJ2-2, is AAGVIQSPRHLIKEKRETATLKCYPIPRHDTVYWYQQGPGQDPQFLISFYEKMQSDKGSIPDRFSAQQFSDYHSELNMSSLELGDSALYFCASSLPGRGLDTGELFFGEGSRLTVL.

The gene calls are TRBV25-1 and TRBJ1-1; TRBD1 might be the D (6 bases). Per germline, CDR1 MGHDK and CDR2 SYGVNS. Trimming shortened V by 4 bases and J by 1 base, and 13 bases separated the two germline ends. This CDR3 is built from 15 residues. CDR3 residues: CASSASTGKNTEAFF. Here the CDR3 DNA reads TGTGCCAGCAGTGCCTCAACAGGGAAGAACACTGAAGCTTTCTTT.

The chain has TRBV27 and TRBJ1-5, with a tentative D call TRBD1 (6 bases). The CDR3 consists of 14 residues. CDR1 and CDR2 (germline): MNHEY, SMNVEV (reference sequence). The germline V and J ends were trimmed by 8 bases and 1 base, with 12 bases remaining between them. CDR3: CASQGKGSNQPQHF. The CDR3 nucleotides are TGTGCCAGCCAGGGGAAAGGGAGCAATCAGCCCCAGCATTTT.

The chain carries TRBV29-1 and TRBJ2-7, with 7 positions matching TRBD1. V shed 3 bases, J shed 4 bases, and the junction held 6 bases outside the gene matches. The CDR3 covers 13 residues. The germline V gene encodes CDR1 SQVTM and CDR2 ANQGSEA. The CDR3 loop is CSVDRQGSYEQYF. CDR3 bases: TGCAGCGTTGACCGACAGGGTAGTTACGAGCAGTACTTC.

This chain links TRBV10-3 with TRBJ2-3; no firm D call. The CDR3 runs to 10 residues. The ends were cut back, 8 bases at V and 13 bases at J, with 13 bases in the middle. CDR1 is ENHRY, CDR2 SYGVKD, per germline. The DNA for the CDR3 is TGTGCCATCCATGTGAGGCTTAAGTATTTT. It is translated as CAIHVRLKYF.

V usage is TRBV19 and J usage is TRBJ2-5; a possible D gene is TRBD1 (6 bases). CDR3 size: 14 residues. Trimming stripped 10 bases from V and 0 bases from J, with 15 bases between. Per germline, CDR1 LNHDA and CDR2 SQIVND (reference sequence). The CDR3 DNA sequence: TGTGCCACTGGGGGAAGGGGGTACCAAGAGACCCAGTACTTC. It translates to CATGGRGYQETQYF. Based on the CDR3 plus reference TRBV19 and TRBJ2-5, the full variable domain is DGGITQSPKYLFRKEGQNVTLSCEQNLNHDAMYWYRQDPGQGLRLIYYSQIVNDFQKGDIAEGYSVSREKKESFPLTVTSAQKNPTAFYLCATGGRGYQETQYFGPGTRLLVL.

The genes are TRBV5-1 and TRBJ1-6; D uncertain. Trimming took 7 bases from V and 10 from J, leaving 9 bases between them. The CDR3 loop spans 11 amino acids. CDR1 is SGHRS, CDR2 YFSETQ, per germline. The CDR3 loop reads CASRCPSPLHF. The CDR3 nucleotides are TGCGCCAGCCGCTGCCCCTCACCCCTCCACTTT. Full variable domain (rest looked up from reference TRBV5-1 and TRBJ1-6): KAGVTQTPRYLIKTRGQQVTLSCSPISGHRSVSWYQQTPGQGLQFLFEYFSETQRNKGNFPGRFSGRQFSNSRSEMNVSTLELGDSALYLCASRCPSPLHFGNGTRLTVT.

This chain links TRBV11-3 with TRBJ1-1; D might be TRBD1 (6 bases). V gave up 5 bases and J gave up 4 bases, with 14 bases separating them. Per germline, CDR1 SGHNT and CDR2 YENEEA. This CDR3 contains 14 residues. The CDR3 coding sequence is TGTGCCAGCAGCCGGGGGCCAGGGCCCACTGAAGCTTTCTTT. Translation: CASSRGPGPTEAFF.

J is TRBJ2-7 and V is TRBV6-5; possibly TRBD2 for D (6 bases). Germline CDR1 and CDR2: MNHEY and SVGAGI. V lost 6 bases, J lost 5 bases, and 14 bases lay in between. There are 13 residues in the CDR3. The DNA of the CDR3 is TGTGCCAGCAGCCCCGGGGGAAAGGACGAGCAGTACTTC. It is translated as CASSPGGKDEQYF.

This chain uses TRBV11-2 with TRBJ2-5, with 7 bases that match TRBD2. Germline lookup yields CDR1 SGHAT and CDR2 FQNNGV. This CDR3 region has 14 residues. The V gene end was trimmed by 3 bases and the J gene end by 2 bases; junction bases not matched to a gene: 3. In nucleotides, the CDR3 is TGTGCCAGCAGCTTTGGGGGGGGTCAAGAGACCCAGTACTTC. Translated, it gives CASSFGGGQETQYF.

The chain carries TRBV28 and TRBJ1-2; 10 bases match TRBD1. Per the germline V gene, CDR1 is MDHEN and CDR2 is SYDVKM. The CDR3 has 17 residues. V lost 3 bases to trimming and J lost 4 bases; unmatched junction nucleotides: 11. CDR3 region: CASSLTGGQGEVYGYTF. Here the CDR3 DNA reads TGTGCCAGCAGTTTGACCGGTGGACAGGGGGAAGTCTATGGCTACACCTTC.

The J gene is TRBJ1-1, the V gene TRBV5-1; 8 positions agree with TRBD1. Per the germline V gene, CDR1 is SGHRS and CDR2 is YFSETQ. V was pared by 2 bases and J by 0 bases, with 3 bases of the junction left unmatched. The CDR3 sequence is 15 residues long. The CDR3 sequence is CASSFQGALNTEAFF. The CDR3, as DNA: TGCGCCAGCAGCTTCCAGGGGGCTCTGAACACTGAAGCTTTCTTT.